These 3 T cell receptor beta chains came from one sample sequenced in a study of cytomegalovirus exposure and HLA in healthy donors. In the PCR, 60 Vbeta and 13 Jbeta primers were used. Using immunoSEQ multiplex PCR, the repertoire was profiled, and TCRdb retains in-frame clones only, with some absent. The data show about 96,000 clones, roughly three quarters seen once. Sequencing was carried out using PBMCs. These receptors came from a man aged 30 to 39 in good health and CMV-seronegative.

The CDR3 region is CASSYPGTGTYEQYF. The CDR3 coding sequence is TGTGCCAGCAGTTACCCCGGGACAGGGACCTACGAGCAGTACTTC. The chain uses TRBV6-6 and TRBJ2-7; TRBD1 aligns across 9 bases. Trimming at V came to 2 bases and at J to 2 bases, leaving 4 bases not matched to a gene. Germline lookup yields CDR1 MNHNY and CDR2 SVGAGI (reference sequence). The length of the CDR3 is 15 residues.

J is TRBJ1-1 and V is TRBV6-4, with 8 bases that match TRBD1. Trimming cost V 0 bases and J 7 bases; bases outside gene matches: 1. The CDR3 is 13 amino acids. Germline CDR1 MRHNA, CDR2 SNTAGT. The CDR3 is CASSDSQGGEAFF. CDR3 bases: TGTGCCAGCAGTGACTCACAGGGGGGTGAAGCTTTCTTT.

The chain recombines TRBV29-1 with TRBJ2-7; a possible D gene is TRBD1 (6 bases). This CDR3 comprises 12 residues. The ends were cut back, 7 bases at V and 3 bases at J, with 13 bases in the middle. Germline V gives CDR1 SQVTM, CDR2 ANQGSEA. The CDR3: CSAMTGNYEQYF. In DNA, the CDR3 is TGCAGCGCAATGACAGGAAACTACGAGCAGTACTTC.